One T cell receptor beta chain is described in this entry. The entry originates in a study of OX40 agonist ivuxolimab in advanced cancers. Study background: Mean age 60 years, range about 23 to 79; 82.7% male.

The CDR3 consists of 15 residues. In germline, CDR1 is SGHRS, CDR2 YFSETQ. Losses at the gene ends were 3 bases for V and 3 bases for J; bases not matched to a gene: 5. Here immunoSEQ multiplex PCR was the method, and the copy in TCRdb shows in-frame clones only, minus some. The sample holds roughly 29,000 clones, more than 75% seen once. The origin of this receptor is an adult with an advanced solid tumor such as melanoma, head and neck, liver or kidney cancer. Sequencing used CD4+ or CD8+ T cells sorted from blood, obtained in a trial of the OX40 agonist ivuxolimab. The chain uses TRBV5-1 and TRBJ2-1; TRBD2 matches 8 bases. CDR3 sequence (DNA): TGCGCCAGCAGCTGGGGTAGCGGGATCTACAATGAGCAGTTCTTC. It translates to CASSWGSGIYNEQFF.